The rows below give T cell receptor beta chains drawn from one sample of a study of naive and memory T cell subsets. TCRdb itself ran the UMI-ligation and nested PCR reads through MiXCR, one entry per CDR3 protein. This repertoire shows around 93,000 distinct CDR3 sequences, around 10% found once; its top ten account for just over 0.13%. Sample: naive CD4+ T cells from blood. These receptors all come from a human donor in good health. Each CDR3 is given with its conserved first and last residue.

J gene: TRBJ1-5
V gene: TRBV19
CDR3 protein: CASSGQTGISNQPQHF

J gene: TRBJ2-3
V gene: TRBV20-1
CDR3 protein: CSATRPVGTDTQYF

J gene: TRBJ1-2
V gene: TRBV30
CDR3 protein: CAGTGTGGGYGYTF

J gene: TRBJ2-2
V gene: TRBV7-6
CDR3 protein: CASSSPGLQNTGELFF

J gene: TRBJ2-7
V gene: TRBV19
CDR3 protein: CASKTAGSSYEQYF

J gene: TRBJ2-5
V gene: TRBV12-3/TRBV12-4
CDR3 protein: CASRYDRGGETQYF

J gene: TRBJ2-5
V gene: TRBV28
CDR3 protein: CASRNQDRFAYF

J gene: TRBJ1-2
V gene: TRBV14
CDR3 protein: CASSPTRRYGYTF

J gene: TRBJ2-7
V gene: TRBV7-2
CDR3 protein: CASSPTSGRAYEQYF

J gene: TRBJ2-7
V gene: TRBV25-1
CDR3 protein: CASSGVSVSYEQYF

J gene: TRBJ2-5
V gene: TRBV4-3
CDR3 protein: CASSHHPPPGEAETQYF

J gene: TRBJ1-4
V gene: TRBV20-1
CDR3 protein: CSARPTSGKLFF

J gene: TRBJ2-1
V gene: TRBV19
CDR3 protein: CASSTGGPYNEQFF

J gene: TRBJ2-5
V gene: TRBV18
CDR3 protein: CASSRGTGTATETQYF

J gene: TRBJ2-7
V gene: TRBV5-1
CDR3 protein: CASRPGSRAAYEQYF

J gene: TRBJ2-7
V gene: TRBV9
CDR3 protein: CASSVSSGGYEQYF

J gene: TRBJ1-4
V gene: TRBV12-3/TRBV12-4
CDR3 protein: CGSSLRQSNEKLFF

J gene: TRBJ2-3
V gene: TRBV6-2/TRBV6-3
CDR3 protein: CASSYEPRLVQQQYF

J gene: TRBJ1-6
V gene: TRBV6-2/TRBV6-3
CDR3 protein: CASRSIGSTNSPLHF

J gene: TRBJ1-4
V gene: TRBV4-3
CDR3 protein: CASSQRGTGDEKLFF

J gene: TRBJ2-7
V gene: TRBV7-2
CDR3 protein: CASSPSGGTFTF

J gene: TRBJ2-5
V gene: TRBV7-2
CDR3 protein: CASSRDQETQYF

J gene: TRBJ1-4
V gene: TRBV6-5
CDR3 protein: CASSYDGGSEKLFF

J gene: TRBJ1-5
V gene: TRBV11-1
CDR3 protein: CASSLGPAPQPQHF

J gene: TRBJ2-3
V gene: TRBV11-2
CDR3 protein: CASSGEGPPGDSTDTQYF

J gene: TRBJ2-4
V gene: TRBV12-3/TRBV12-4
CDR3 protein: CASCWTGGTKNIQYF

J gene: TRBJ1-2
V gene: TRBV7-9
CDR3 protein: CASSTNLQQGAQFGYTF

J gene: TRBJ2-1
V gene: TRBV6-2/TRBV6-3
CDR3 protein: CASSYAGTGHNEQFF

J gene: TRBJ1-5
V gene: TRBV20-1
CDR3 protein: CSAYRGIQPQHF

J gene: TRBJ1-6
V gene: TRBV7-3
CDR3 protein: CASSLTGHSYNSPLHF

J gene: TRBJ2-3
V gene: TRBV29-1
CDR3 protein: CSVVPTELADTQYF

J gene: TRBJ1-1
V gene: TRBV7-2
CDR3 protein: CASSLNPEGTEAFF

J gene: TRBJ2-7
V gene: TRBV3-1
CDR3 protein: CASSQLLRDREQYF

J gene: TRBJ1-2
V gene: TRBV7-9
CDR3 protein: CASIKQGVVYGYTF

J gene: TRBJ2-2
V gene: TRBV25-1
CDR3 protein: CASSEYTGRGELFF